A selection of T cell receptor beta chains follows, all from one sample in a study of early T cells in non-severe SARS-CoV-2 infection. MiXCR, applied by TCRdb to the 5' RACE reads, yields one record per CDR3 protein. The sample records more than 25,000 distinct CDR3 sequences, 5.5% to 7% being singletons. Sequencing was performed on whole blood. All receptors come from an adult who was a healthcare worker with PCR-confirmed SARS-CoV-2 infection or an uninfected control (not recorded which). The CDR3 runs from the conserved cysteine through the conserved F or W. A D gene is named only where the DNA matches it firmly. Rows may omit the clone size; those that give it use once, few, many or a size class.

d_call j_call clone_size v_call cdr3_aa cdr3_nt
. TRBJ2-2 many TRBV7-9 CASSPGQNTGELFF TGTGCCAGCAGCCCCGGACAGAACACCGGGGAGCTGTTTTTT
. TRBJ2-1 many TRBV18 CASSPPGPREQFF TGTGCCAGCTCACCACCCGGGCCCCGTGAGCAGTTCTTC
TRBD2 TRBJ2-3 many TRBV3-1 CASSQDLGTSGGAGTDTQYF TGTGCCAGCAGCCAAGATCTTGGGACTAGCGGGGGGGCCGGCACAGATACGCAGTATTTT
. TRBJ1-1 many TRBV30 CAWRPTFGSRAFF TGTGCCTGGAGACCAACCTTCGGGTCCCGTGCTTTCTTT
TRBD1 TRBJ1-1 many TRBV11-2 CASSLEGTGPNTEAFF TGTGCCAGCAGCTTAGAGGGGACAGGGCCGAACACTGAAGCTTTCTTT
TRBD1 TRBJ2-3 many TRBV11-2 CASSPRQGVNTDTQYF TGTGCCAGCAGCCCACGACAGGGCGTTAACACAGATACGCAGTATTTT
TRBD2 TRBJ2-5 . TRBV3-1 CASSQTSGGQTQYF TGTGCCAGCAGCCAGACTAGCGGGGGACAGACCCAGTACTTC
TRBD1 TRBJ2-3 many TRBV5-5 CASSFLPRQGGTQYF TGTGCCAGCAGCTTCCTACCGCGACAGGGCGGTACGCAGTATTTT
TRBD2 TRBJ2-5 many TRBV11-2 CASSLMRGGQETQYF TGTGCCAGCAGCCTCATGCGGGGGGGCCAAGAGACCCAGTACTTC
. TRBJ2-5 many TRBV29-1 CSVLGEEEGETQYF TGCAGCGTTCTCGGGGAGGAGGAGGGAGAGACCCAGTACTTC
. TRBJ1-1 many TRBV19 CASSIVRTAMNTEAFF TGTGCCAGTAGTATCGTAAGGACAGCAATGAACACTGAAGCTTTCTTT
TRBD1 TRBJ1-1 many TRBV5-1 CASSLGQGRDTEAFF TGCGCCAGCAGCTTGGGACAGGGGCGAGACACTGAAGCTTTCTTT
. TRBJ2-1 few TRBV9 CASSAQGGGSYNEQFF TGTGCCAGCAGCGCACAGGGAGGAGGGTCCTACAATGAGCAGTTCTTC
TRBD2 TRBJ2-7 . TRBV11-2 CASSSAVHLAGGTYEQYF TGTGCCAGCAGCTCAGCCGTCCATCTAGCGGGGGGTACCTACGAGCAGTACTTC
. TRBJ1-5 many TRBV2 CASSERGNNQPQHF TGTGCCAGCAGTGAACGGGGAAACAATCAGCCCCAGCATTTT
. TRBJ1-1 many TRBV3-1 CASSQYGEPEAFF TGTGCCAGCAGCCAATACGGGGAACCCGAAGCTTTCTTT
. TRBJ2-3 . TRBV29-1 CSVVGWISPDTQYF TGCAGCGTTGTAGGGTGGATCTCCCCAGATACGCAGTATTTT
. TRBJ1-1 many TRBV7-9 CASSLVSGTTEAFF TGTGCCAGCAGCTTAGTGTCTGGGACCACTGAAGCTTTCTTT
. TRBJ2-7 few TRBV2 CASVYRDNSYEQYF TGTGCCAGCGTATACCGGGACAACTCCTACGAGCAGTACTTC
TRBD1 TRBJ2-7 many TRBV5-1 CASSSGQVLTYEQYF TGCGCCAGCAGCTCAGGACAGGTCCTAACCTACGAGCAGTACTTC
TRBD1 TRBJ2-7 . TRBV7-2 CASSPSTGFYEQYF TGTGCCAGCAGCCCCTCGACAGGGTTCTACGAGCAGTACTTC
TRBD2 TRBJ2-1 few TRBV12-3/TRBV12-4 CASSPFAGGTYNEQFF TGTGCCAGCAGTCCTTTCGCGGGGGGAACATACAATGAGCAGTTCTTC
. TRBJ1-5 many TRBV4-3 CASSQEWGNQPQHF TGCGCCAGCAGCCAAGAATGGGGCAATCAGCCCCAGCATTTT
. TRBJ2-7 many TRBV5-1 CASSSHSGIVEQYF TGCGCCAGCAGCTCGCACAGTGGTATAGTCGAGCAGTACTTC
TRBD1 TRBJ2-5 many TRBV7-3 CASSSGQFRQETQYF TGTGCCAGCAGCTCGGGACAGTTTAGACAAGAGACCCAGTACTTC
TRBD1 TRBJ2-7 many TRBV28 CASNPVGQEAYEQYF TGTGCCAGCAACCCCGTGGGACAGGAGGCCTACGAGCAGTACTTC
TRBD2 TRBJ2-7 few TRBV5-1 CASSAQRTSGGPPSYEQYF TGCGCCAGCAGCGCACAGAGGACTAGCGGGGGGCCACCTTCCTACGAGCAGTACTTC
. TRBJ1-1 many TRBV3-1 CASSQVRGSTEAFF TGTGCCAGCAGCCAAGTAAGGGGCTCCACTGAAGCTTTCTTT
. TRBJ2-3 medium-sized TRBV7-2 CASSLTRDTQYF TGTGCCAGCAGCTTGACCAGAGATACGCAGTATTTT
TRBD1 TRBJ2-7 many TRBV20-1 CSARIGTGGPHSYEQYF TGCAGTGCTAGAATTGGGACAGGGGGGCCTCACTCCTACGAGCAGTACTTC
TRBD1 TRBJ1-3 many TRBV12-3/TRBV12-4 CASREQGAQGGNTIYF TGTGCCAGCAGGGAACAGGGGGCGCAAGGTGGAAACACCATATATTTT
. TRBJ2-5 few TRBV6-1 CASIPKAGGGQTQYF TGTGCCAGCATCCCAAAGGCAGGGGGAGGACAGACCCAGTACTTC
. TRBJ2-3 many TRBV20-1 CSAPDNTDTQYF TGCAGTGCTCCGGACAACACAGATACGCAGTATTTT
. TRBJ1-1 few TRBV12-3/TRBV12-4 CASSFRGPNTEAFF TGTGCCAGCAGTTTCAGGGGCCCGAACACTGAAGCTTTCTTT
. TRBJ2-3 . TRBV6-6 CASGSLTDTQYF TGTGCATCGGGGTCCCTCACAGATACGCAGTATTTT
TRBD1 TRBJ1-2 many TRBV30 CAWIRTGMSRGYTF TGTGCCTGGATACGGACAGGGATGTCGCGGGGCTACACCTTC